Each of the 16 T cell receptor beta chains below was sequenced from the same sample in a study of shared clonotypes between healthy human individuals (dated by TCRdb to 2019 to 2021). Receptors were amplified or captured by the immunoSEQ multiplex PCR assay. Held by TCRdb, this immuneACCESS table contains in-frame sequences only and omits some clones. Under half of the omission traces to an unresolved V gene where checked; the cause of the rest is unknown. The sample records about 820,000 clones, nearly 95% of which are singletons. The ten largest clones capture 24% of the sample. For the CD8 naive samples, CD45RO-negative cells were positively selected for CCR7, yielding a CD45RA+CCR7+ population from which TemRA cells were excluded. Input material: naive CD8+ T cells sorted from blood. The cell subset or site label, read with the paper, signifies: CD45RA+CCR7+. The receptor source for this set is a young man in good health.

The chain combines TRBV6-6 with TRBJ2-1, with 7 bases matching TRBD2. The CDR3 covers 12 residues. CDR1 is MNHNY, CDR2 SVGAGI, per germline (reference sequence). J was trimmed by 10 bases and V by 4 bases; bases with no gene match: 4. CDR3: CASSSTGGEQFF. As DNA, the CDR3 is TGTGCCAGCAGTTCTACGGGGGGAGAGCAGTTCTTC.

This chain links TRBV6-5 with TRBJ2-4; tentatively, D is TRBD1 (6 bases). Germline CDR1 is MNHEY and CDR2 is SVGAGI. V was cut by 0 bases and J by 6 bases, with 12 bases left in between. The CDR3 contains 15 residues. The CDR3 here is CASSYSSGVGNIQYF. The CDR3 nucleotides are TGTGCCAGCAGTTACTCGTCAGGGGTCGGAAACATTCAGTACTTC.

The rearrangement uses TRBV4-1 and TRBJ2-3; TRBD2 aligns across 11 bases. There are 17 residues in the CDR3. V dropped 0 bases and J dropped 6; count of bases not matched to a gene: 8. Looked up from germline, CDR1 is MGHRA and CDR2 is YSYEKL. The CDR3 DNA sequence: TGCGCCAGCAGCCAAGATTCCGTAGCGGGAGGGCCGGATACGCAGTATTTT. Translated, it gives CASSQDSVAGGPDTQYF.

The gene calls are TRBV27 and TRBJ2-7; D not certain. There are 14 residues in the CDR3. The ends were cut back, 5 bases at V and 0 bases at J, with 11 bases in the middle. Germline V lookup: CDR1 MNHEY, CDR2 SMNVEV (reference sequence). The CDR3: CASSRNSFSYEQYF. DNA for the CDR3: TGTGCCAGCAGTCGTAATAGTTTCTCCTACGAGCAGTACTTC.

This chain joins TRBV5-4 and TRBJ1-1; D is unresolved. Trimming took off 4 bases at V and 8 bases at J, with 12 bases between the two ends. CDR1 is SGHNT and CDR2 is YYREEE in the germline V gene (reference sequence). The CDR3 consists of 12 residues. In DNA, the CDR3 is TGTGCCAGCAGCATTCTAAGGGAAGAAGCTTTCTTT. This translates into CASSILREEAFF.

There are a few counts of this clone. The V call is TRBV27, the J call TRBJ2-7; D is possibly TRBD1 or TRBD2 (5 bases each). This CDR3 region has 14 residues. Per germline, CDR1 MNHEY and CDR2 SMNVEV (reference sequence). V was pared by 4 bases and J by 4 bases, with 14 bases between. The CDR3 loop reads CASSSAGRAYEQYF. As DNA, the CDR3 is TGTGCCAGCAGTTCGGCGGGCAGGGCGTACGAGCAGTACTTC.

The chain recombines TRBV30 with TRBJ1-1, with D unresolved. The CDR3 consists of 13 residues. V was clipped by 2 bases and J by 5 bases, with 12 bases between them. Germline V gene sequence: CDR1 GTSNPN, CDR2 SVGIG (reference sequence). CDR3 DNA sequence: TGTGCCTGGAGTCGAGGGATGGCGACTGAAGCTTTCTTT. Protein sequence: CAWSRGMATEAFF.

As concerns this clone: This sample also contains other DNA sequences that code for the same CDR3. The chain has TRBV4-1 and TRBJ2-7, with D unclear. V was trimmed by 1 base and J by 4 bases, leaving 5 bases between them. This CDR3 region has 12 residues. From germline, CDR1 is MGHRA and CDR2 YSYEKL. DNA for the CDR3: TGCGCCAGCAGCCAAGGGCCGTACGAGCAGTACTTC. The encoded protein is CASSQGPYEQYF.

CDR3 nucleotide sequence: TGTGCCAGCTCACCGGCCCCCGGACTACAGGGGAGAATTTCAGCGGGAGAAGATACGCAGTATTTT. Translating it yields CASSPAPGLQGRISAGEDTQYF. The chain joins TRBV18 to TRBJ2-3; tentative D call: TRBD2 (8 bases). V gave up 3 bases and J gave up 5 bases, with 36 bases separating them. This CDR3 is 22 amino acids long. Germline CDR1 is KGHSH and CDR2 is LQKENI.

The CDR3 coding sequence is TGTGCCAGCAGTGCCGCCTACGAGCAGTACTTC. Residues: CASSAAYEQYF. The chain recombines TRBV6-6 with TRBJ2-7; D call uncertain. Between the trimmed V and J ends, which lost 5 bases and 2 bases, there was a span of 4 bases. The V gene's germline CDR1 is MNHNY and CDR2 SVGAGI (reference sequence). This CDR3 has 11 residues.

The gene calls are TRBV27 and TRBJ2-3; possible D gene TRBD1, 5 bases. The germline CDR1 and CDR2 sequences are MNHEY and SMNVEV (reference sequence). This CDR3 has 15 amino acids. Trimming took off 4 bases at V and 2 bases at J, with 13 bases between the two ends. In DNA, the CDR3 is TGTGCCAGCAGTTCAGGGCTAGGGGTCACAGATACGCAGTATTTT. Protein sequence: CASSSGLGVTDTQYF.

J is TRBJ2-7 and V is TRBV7-2; 11 nucleotides align to TRBD1. The CDR3 is made up of 14 amino acids. Germline V gene data show CDR1 as SGHTA and CDR2 as FQGNSA. The J segment lost 3 bases and the V segment lost 5 bases, leaving 3 bases of the junction unmatched. The CDR3 DNA sequence: TGTGCCAGCAGCGAGGGGACAGGGGGCTACGAGCAGTACTTC. This sequence encodes CASSEGTGGYEQYF.

About this clone: The germline gene is not matched at one end of the junction; a read error may be the cause. Other DNA sequences in this sample translate to the same CDR3. This chain joins TRBV7-7 and TRBJ2-7; perhaps TRBD2 as D (5 bases). The CDR3 has 14 amino acids. Germline assignment: CDR1 SSHAT and CDR2 FNYEAQ (reference sequence). The CDR3 is CASSPGLASYEQYF. The CDR3 DNA sequence: TGTGCTAGCAGCCCGGGATTAGCCTCCTACGAGCAGTACTTC.

The chain uses TRBV30 and TRBJ1-1; maybe TRBD1 (6 bases). V was trimmed by 6 bases and J by 1 base, leaving 15 bases between them. This CDR3 is built from 14 residues. Per the germline V gene, CDR1 is GTSNPN and CDR2 is SVGIG (reference sequence). CDR3 sequence: CACRTDSKNTEAFF. CDR3 nucleotide sequence: TGTGCCTGCAGGACGGACAGTAAGAACACTGAAGCTTTCTTT. Complete variable domain (other parts from reference TRBV30 and TRBJ1-1): SQTIHQWPATLVQPVGSPLSLECTVEGTSNPNLYWYRQAAGRGLQLLFYSVGIGQISSEVPQNLSASRPQDRQFILSSKKLLLSDSGFYLCACRTDSKNTEAFFGQGTRLTVV.

The genes are TRBV28 and TRBJ2-3, with TRBD2 matching 10 bases. The CDR3 sequence is 16 residues long. Per the germline V gene, CDR1 is MDHEN and CDR2 is SYDVKM. V dropped 5 bases and J dropped 2; count of bases not matched to a gene: 7. This CDR3 is CASSRRLAGYTDTQYF. CDR3 coding DNA: TGTGCCAGCAGTAGGAGACTAGCGGGCTACACAGATACGCAGTATTTT. The whole variable domain, remainder taken from reference TRBV28 and TRBJ2-3, is DVKVTQSSRYLVKRTGEKVFLECVQDMDHENMFWYRQDPGLGLRLIYFSYDVKMKEKGDIPEGYSVSREKKERFSLILESASTNQTSMYLCASSRRLAGYTDTQYFGPGTRLTVL.

The chain links TRBV7-2 to TRBJ1-2, with D perhaps TRBD1 (5 bases). Deletions cut 2 bases from V and 7 bases from J, with 23 bases between. Germline V CDR1 and CDR2: SGHTA, FQGNSA. CDR3 length equals 17 residues. The CDR3 here is CASSLPILGGPKRGYTF. Written as DNA, the CDR3 is TGTGCCAGCAGCTTACCCATCTTGGGGGGACCCAAACGTGGCTACACCTTC.